This TCR beta chain derives from a study of blood T cell repertoires in COVID-19 (dated by TCRdb to 2020 to 2022). For context, the study as a whole: Samples covering the acute and convalescent phases of COVID-19 were provided by collaborators in the United States, Italy and Spain. The prospective study material was composed of cDNA or gDNA derived from T cells, B-cell-depleted T cells, or PBMCs. Subjects who had been exposed to COVID-19, were actively infected with it, or had recovered from it provided the deeply sampled blood TCRbeta repertoires that made up the dataset. A freely available public database, intended as a resource for researchers studying the immune response to SARS-CoV-2, is where the repertoires were released. The samples were drawn from the first 160 participants of the ongoing ImmuneRACE study and from some 1,300 subjects provided by 6 global collaborators. The sample metadata nearly always contained a de-identified subject ID, COVID-19 status, age in years and sex. HLA class I and class II types, where available, came from metadata supplied by the sample provider rather than from assay-based typing. The study at large found these results: How much clinical and demographic metadata was included differed by source and by participant, and the metadata was provided uncurated.

TCRbeta CDR3 regions were amplified from genomic DNA by means of the immunoSEQ Assay, a bias-controlled multiplex PCR. As for the original processing: Within the assay, amplification of reference gene primers was used to estimate how many nucleated cells each sample contained. Sequence reads were collapsed and filtered to measure the absolute abundance of every unique TCRbeta CDR3 rearrangement. For each sample, productive Simpson clonality was calculated as the square root of Simpson's diversity index across productive rearrangements. TCRdb retrieved this table from immuneACCESS and kept in-frame rearrangements only. Not all clones are present; in checked studies, unresolved V genes account for under half, and no reason is known for the remainder. The DNA gave D and trimming, while V, J and clone size come from that table. In this sample the table shows roughly 250,000 clones, 75% to 90% of which occur a single time. Of the sample, around 6% falls within the top ten clones.

The CDR3 runs 17 amino acids, cysteine and phenylalanine included. Only CDR3 DNA is held: 51 bases, read in frame from base 1. Here V drops 3 bases and J drops 1 base, and the junction holds 8 bases not matched to any gene. CDR1 and CDR2, per the germline V gene, are SGHAT and FQNNGV. Participants in the prospective study were aged 18 to 89 years, lived in under 30 United States geographic areas, and enrolled through a virtual design. In the prospective study, cohorts were assigned on the basis of participant-reported clinical history obtained from a screening survey and a study questionnaire. In the prospective study, whole blood, serum and a nasopharyngeal or oropharyngeal swab were collected from each participant by mobile phlebotomists. Additional blood draws and questionnaires over an approximately two-month period could optionally be provided by prospective study participants. Blood samples from the prospective study were shipped frozen or at room temperature prior to DNA extraction.

Notes on this clone: This receptor's antigen is unknown. Base qualities are not recorded, but no much larger clone differs from it by a single base.

Material: PBMCs or T cells enriched from blood (not recorded which). The receptor chain draws on TRBV11-2 and TRBJ2-3; TRBD2 fits 9 bases in the junction. This TCR was sampled from a woman aged 25 to 39 with acute COVID-19. The encoded CDR3 is CASSFLSRTSGTDTQYF. The bases read TGTGCCAGCAGCTTCCTCTCGCGGACTAGCGGCACAGATACGCAGTATTTT.